This TCR beta chain was obtained from a study of Tregs in tolerant kidney transplant recipients. Assay: immunoSEQ multiplex PCR; the TCRdb copy retains only in-frame clones and omits some. This repertoire shows about 64,000 clones, 98% found once; its top ten account for 0.34%. Remarks on this clone: Its antigen is undetermined.

Thawed PBMCs were FACS-sorted into unstimulated CD4+CD25+CD127- regulatory T cells, CD4+CD25- non-regulatory cells, CD4 and CD8 cells. V was clipped by 1 base and J by 4 bases; unmatched bases: 10. CDR3 length: 17 amino acids. Germline CDR1 SEHNR, CDR2 FQNEAQ (reference sequence). Findings and caveats of the study: Nucleotide sequences could not be compared across some patients' samples due to primer changes. Validation in larger populations is needed because few patients were studied.

Sequenced here: Tregs from blood, sampled before the transplant. This chain joins TRBV7-9 and TRBJ1-2; 9 nucleotides line up with TRBD1. The receptor was derived from a human donor who received a combined kidney and bone marrow transplant. CDR3 sequence (DNA): TGTGCCAGCAGCTTAGGACTTAGGACAGGGGCTGGCTATGGCTACACCTTC. This sequence encodes CASSLGLRTGAGYGYTF. Supplemented by reference TRBV7-9 and TRBJ1-2, the full variable domain reads DTGVSQNPRHKITKRGQNVTFRCDPISEHNRLYWYRQTLGQGPEFLTYFQNEAQLEKSRLLSDRFSAERPKGSFSTLEIQRTEQGDSAMYLCASSLGLRTGAGYGYTFGSGTRLTVV.